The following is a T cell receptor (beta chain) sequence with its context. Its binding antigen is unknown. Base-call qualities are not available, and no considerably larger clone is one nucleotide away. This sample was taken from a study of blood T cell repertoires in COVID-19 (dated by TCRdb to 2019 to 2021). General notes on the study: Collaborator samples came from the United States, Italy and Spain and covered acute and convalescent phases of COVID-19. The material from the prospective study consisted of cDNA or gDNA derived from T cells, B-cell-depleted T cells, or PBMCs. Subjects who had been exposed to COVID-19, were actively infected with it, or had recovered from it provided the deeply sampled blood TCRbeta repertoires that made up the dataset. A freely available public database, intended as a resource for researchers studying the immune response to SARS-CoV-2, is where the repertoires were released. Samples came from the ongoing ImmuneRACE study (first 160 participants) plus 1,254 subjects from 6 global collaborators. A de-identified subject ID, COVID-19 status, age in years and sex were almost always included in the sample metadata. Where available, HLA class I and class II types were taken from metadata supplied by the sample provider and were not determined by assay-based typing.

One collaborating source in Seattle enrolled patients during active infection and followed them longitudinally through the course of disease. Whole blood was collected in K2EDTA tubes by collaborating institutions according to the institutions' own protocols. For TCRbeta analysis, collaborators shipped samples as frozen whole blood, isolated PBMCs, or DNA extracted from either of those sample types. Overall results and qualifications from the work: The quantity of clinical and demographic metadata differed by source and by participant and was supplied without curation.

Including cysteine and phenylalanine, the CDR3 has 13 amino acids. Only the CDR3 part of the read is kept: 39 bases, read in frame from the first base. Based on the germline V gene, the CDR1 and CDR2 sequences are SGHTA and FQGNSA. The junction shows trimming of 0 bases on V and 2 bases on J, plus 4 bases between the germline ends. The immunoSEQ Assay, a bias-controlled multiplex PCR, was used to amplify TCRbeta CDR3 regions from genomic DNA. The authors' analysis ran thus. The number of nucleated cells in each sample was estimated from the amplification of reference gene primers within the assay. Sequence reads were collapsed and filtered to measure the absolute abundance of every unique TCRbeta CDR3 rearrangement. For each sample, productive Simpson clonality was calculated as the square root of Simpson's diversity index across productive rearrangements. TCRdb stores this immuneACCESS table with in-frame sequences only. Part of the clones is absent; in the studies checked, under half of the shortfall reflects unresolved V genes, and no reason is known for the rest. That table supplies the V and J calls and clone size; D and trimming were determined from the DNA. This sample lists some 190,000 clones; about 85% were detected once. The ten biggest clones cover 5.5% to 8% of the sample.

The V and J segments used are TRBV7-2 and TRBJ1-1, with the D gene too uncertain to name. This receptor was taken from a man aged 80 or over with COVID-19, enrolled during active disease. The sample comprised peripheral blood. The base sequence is TGTGCCAGCAGCTTAGCGGCAAACACTGAAGCTTTCTTT. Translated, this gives CASSLAANTEAFF. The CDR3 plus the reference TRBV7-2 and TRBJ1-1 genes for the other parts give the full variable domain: GAGVSQSPSNKVTEKGKDVELRCDPISGHTALYWYRQSLGQGLEFLIYFQGNSAPDKSGLPSDRFSAERTGGSVSTLTIQRTQQEDSAVYLCASSLAANTEAFFGQGTRLTVV.